This T cell receptor (beta chain) was profiled in a study of identical twins. In this sample, this clonotype turned up a few times. A universal primer site arose from template switching, and cDNA bore unique molecular identifiers. TCRdb reprocessed the 5' RACE reads with MiXCR, giving one entry per CDR3 protein. The sample carries 400,000 to 500,000 distinct CDR3 sequences, approximately 17% recorded once. This receptor was identified in a man in his fifties or sixties in good health. The sample taken for sequencing was naive T cells sorted from blood.

The CDR3 DNA is TGCGCCAGCAGCTTGGCCGGGGCAGAGCCCCAGCATTTT. This gives the protein CASSLAGAEPQHF. The chain carries TRBV5-1 and TRBJ1-5; a weak D match, TRBD1 (5 bases). CDR1 and CDR2 from the germline V gene are SGHRS and YFSETQ. V was pared by 0 bases and J by 8 bases, with 9 bases between. The CDR3 is 13 residues long.